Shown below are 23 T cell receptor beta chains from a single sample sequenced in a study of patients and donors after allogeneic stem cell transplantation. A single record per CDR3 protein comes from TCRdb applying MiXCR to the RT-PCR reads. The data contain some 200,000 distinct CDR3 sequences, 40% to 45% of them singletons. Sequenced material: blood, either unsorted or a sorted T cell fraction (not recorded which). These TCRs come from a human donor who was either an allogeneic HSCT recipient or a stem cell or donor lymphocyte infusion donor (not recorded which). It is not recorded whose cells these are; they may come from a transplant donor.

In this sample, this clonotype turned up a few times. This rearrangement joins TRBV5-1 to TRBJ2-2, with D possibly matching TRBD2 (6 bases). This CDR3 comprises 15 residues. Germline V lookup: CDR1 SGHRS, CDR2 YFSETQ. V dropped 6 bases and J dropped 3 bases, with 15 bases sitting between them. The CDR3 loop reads CASTGTPRDTGELFF. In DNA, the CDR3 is TGCGCCAGCACCGGGACTCCCCGCGACACCGGGGAGCTGTTTTTT.

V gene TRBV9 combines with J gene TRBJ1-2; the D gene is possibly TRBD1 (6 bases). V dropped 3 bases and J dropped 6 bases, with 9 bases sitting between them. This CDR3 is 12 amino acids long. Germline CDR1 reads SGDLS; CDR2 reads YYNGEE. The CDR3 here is CASSGTGNGYTF. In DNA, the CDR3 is TGTGCCAGCAGCGGTACAGGGAATGGCTACACCTTC.

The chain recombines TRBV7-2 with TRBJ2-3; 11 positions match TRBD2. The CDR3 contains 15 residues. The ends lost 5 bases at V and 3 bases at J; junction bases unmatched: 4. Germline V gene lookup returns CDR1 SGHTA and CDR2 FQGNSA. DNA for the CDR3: TGTGCCAGCAGCAATAGCGGGAGGGTAACAGATACGCAGTATTTT. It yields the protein CASSNSGRVTDTQYF.

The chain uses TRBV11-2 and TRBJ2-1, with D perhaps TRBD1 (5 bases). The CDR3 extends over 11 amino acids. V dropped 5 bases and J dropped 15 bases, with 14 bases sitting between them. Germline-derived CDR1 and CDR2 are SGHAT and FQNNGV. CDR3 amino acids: CASSARALPFF. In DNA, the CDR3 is TGTGCCAGCAGCGCCAGGGCCTTACCGTTCTTC.

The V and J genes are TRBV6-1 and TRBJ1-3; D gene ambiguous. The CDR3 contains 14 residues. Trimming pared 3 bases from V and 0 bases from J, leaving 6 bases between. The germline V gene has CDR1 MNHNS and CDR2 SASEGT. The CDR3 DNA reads TGTGCCAGCAGTGACGGTCCCTCTGGAAACACCATATATTTT. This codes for CASSDGPSGNTIYF.

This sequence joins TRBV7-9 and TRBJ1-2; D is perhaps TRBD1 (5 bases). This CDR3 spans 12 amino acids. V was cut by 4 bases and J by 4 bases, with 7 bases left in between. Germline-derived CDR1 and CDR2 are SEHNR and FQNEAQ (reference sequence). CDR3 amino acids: CASSSGPYGYTF. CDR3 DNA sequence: TGTGCCAGCAGCTCGGGACCCTATGGCTACACCTTC.

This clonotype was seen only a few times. CDR3 in DNA: TGCGCCAGCAGCCCCGGACACTCCTCTGGAAACACCATATATTTT. Protein: CASSPGHSSGNTIYF. V is TRBV4-1 and J is TRBJ1-3; TRBD1 is a possible D gene (5 bases). This CDR3 is 15 amino acids long. Trimming pared 4 bases from V and 0 bases from J, leaving 10 bases between. Germline V CDR1 and CDR2: MGHRA, YSYEKL.

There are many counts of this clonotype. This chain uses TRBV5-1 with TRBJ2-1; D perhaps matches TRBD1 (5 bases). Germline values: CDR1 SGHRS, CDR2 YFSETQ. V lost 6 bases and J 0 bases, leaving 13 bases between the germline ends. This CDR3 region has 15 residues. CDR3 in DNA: TGCGCCAGCAAGGGGATGAGTAGCTCCTACAATGAGCAGTTCTTC. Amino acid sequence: CASKGMSSSYNEQFF.

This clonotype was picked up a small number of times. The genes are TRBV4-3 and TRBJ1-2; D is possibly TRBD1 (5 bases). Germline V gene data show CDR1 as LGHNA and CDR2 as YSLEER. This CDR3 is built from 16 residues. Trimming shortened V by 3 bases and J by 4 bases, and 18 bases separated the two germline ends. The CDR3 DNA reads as TGCGCCAGCAGCCAGGGGCCCAAGGGAGTAAGCTATGGCTACACCTTC. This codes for CASSQGPKGVSYGYTF.

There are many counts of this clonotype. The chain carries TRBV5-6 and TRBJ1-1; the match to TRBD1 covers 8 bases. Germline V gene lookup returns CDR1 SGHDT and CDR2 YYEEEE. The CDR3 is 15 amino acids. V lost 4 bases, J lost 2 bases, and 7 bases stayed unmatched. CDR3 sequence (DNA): TGTGCCAGCAGCAGCCGGGACAGGAGTAACACTGAAGCTTTCTTT. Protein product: CASSSRDRSNTEAFF.

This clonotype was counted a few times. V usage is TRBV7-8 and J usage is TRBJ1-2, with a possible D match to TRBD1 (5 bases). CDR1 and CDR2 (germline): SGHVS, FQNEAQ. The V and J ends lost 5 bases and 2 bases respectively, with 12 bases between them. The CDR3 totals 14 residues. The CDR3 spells CASSRHDRNYGYTF. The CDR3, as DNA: TGTGCCAGCAGCCGTCATGACAGAAACTATGGCTACACCTTC.

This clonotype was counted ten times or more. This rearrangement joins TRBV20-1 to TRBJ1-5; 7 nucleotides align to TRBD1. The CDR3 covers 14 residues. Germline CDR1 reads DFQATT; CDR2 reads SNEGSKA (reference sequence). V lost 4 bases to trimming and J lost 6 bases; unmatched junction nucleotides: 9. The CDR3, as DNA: TGCAGTGCTACAGACAGGGATGCAAGTCAGCCCCAGCATTTT. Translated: CSATDRDASQPQHF.

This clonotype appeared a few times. The CDR3 sequence: CASSRLGVESNQPQHF. CDR3 nucleotides: TGTGCCAGCAGTCGCCTGGGAGTAGAGAGCAATCAGCCCCAGCATTTT. This chain uses TRBV6-2 or TRBV6-3 with TRBJ1-5; D uncertain. The germline gives CDR1 MNHEY, CDR2 SVGEGT. The CDR3 is made up of 16 amino acids. The germline V and J ends were trimmed by 5 bases and 1 base, with 15 bases remaining between them.

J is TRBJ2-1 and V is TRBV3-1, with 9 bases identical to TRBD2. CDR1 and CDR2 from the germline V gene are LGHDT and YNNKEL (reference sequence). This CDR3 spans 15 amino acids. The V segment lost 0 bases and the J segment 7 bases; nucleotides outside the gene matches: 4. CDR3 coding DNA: TGTGCCAGCAGCCAAGAGGGGAGCGGGAGGAATGAGCAGTTCTTC. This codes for CASSQEGSGRNEQFF.

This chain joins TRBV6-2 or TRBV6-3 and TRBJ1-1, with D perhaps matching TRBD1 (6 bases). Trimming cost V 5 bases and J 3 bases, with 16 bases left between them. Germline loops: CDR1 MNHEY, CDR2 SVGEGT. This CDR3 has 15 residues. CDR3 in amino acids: CASSAPRRGDTEAFF. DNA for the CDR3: TGTGCCAGCAGTGCTCCCAGAAGGGGGGACACTGAAGCTTTCTTT.

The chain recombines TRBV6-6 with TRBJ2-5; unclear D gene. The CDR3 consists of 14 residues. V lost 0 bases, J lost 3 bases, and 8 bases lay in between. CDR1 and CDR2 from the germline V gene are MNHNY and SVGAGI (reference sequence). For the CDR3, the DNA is TGTGCCAGCAGTTACTCGAAAAGGGAAGAGACCCAGTACTTC. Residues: CASSYSKREETQYF.

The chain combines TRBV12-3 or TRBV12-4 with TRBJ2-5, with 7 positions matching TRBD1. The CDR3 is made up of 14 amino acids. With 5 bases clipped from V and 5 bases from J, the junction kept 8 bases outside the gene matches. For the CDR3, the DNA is TGTGCCAGCAGTCTGACAGGGCCGGGTGAGACCCAGTACTTC. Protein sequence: CASSLTGPGETQYF.

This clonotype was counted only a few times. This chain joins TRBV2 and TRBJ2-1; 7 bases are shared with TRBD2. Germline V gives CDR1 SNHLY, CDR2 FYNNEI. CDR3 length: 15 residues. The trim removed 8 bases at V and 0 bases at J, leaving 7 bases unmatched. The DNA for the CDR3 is TGTGCCAGCTTGTTAGCGGGTAGCTCCTACAATGAGCAGTTCTTC. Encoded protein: CASLLAGSSYNEQFF.

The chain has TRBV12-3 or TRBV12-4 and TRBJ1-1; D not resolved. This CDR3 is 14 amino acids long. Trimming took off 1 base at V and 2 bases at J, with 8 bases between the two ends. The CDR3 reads CASSLGSTNTEAFF. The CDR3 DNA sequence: TGTGCCAGCAGTTTAGGTTCAACCAACACTGAAGCTTTCTTT.

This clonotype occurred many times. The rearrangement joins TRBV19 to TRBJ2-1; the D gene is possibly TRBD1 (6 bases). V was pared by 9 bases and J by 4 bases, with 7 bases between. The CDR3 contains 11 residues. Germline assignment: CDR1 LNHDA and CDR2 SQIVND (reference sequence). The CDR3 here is CASRGYNEQFF. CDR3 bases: TGTGCCAGCAGGGGTTACAATGAGCAGTTCTTC.

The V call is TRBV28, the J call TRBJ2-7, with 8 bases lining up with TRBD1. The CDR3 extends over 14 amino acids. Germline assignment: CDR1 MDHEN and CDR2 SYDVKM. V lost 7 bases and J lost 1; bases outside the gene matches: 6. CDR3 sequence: CASNTYRGSYEQYF. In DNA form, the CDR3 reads TGTGCCAGCAACACTTACAGGGGGTCCTACGAGCAGTACTTC. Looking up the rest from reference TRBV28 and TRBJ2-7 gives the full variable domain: DVKVTQSSRYLVKRTGEKVFLECVQDMDHENMFWYRQDPGLGLRLIYFSYDVKMKEKGDIPEGYSVSREKKERFSLILESASTNQTSMYLCASNTYRGSYEQYFGPGTRLTVT.

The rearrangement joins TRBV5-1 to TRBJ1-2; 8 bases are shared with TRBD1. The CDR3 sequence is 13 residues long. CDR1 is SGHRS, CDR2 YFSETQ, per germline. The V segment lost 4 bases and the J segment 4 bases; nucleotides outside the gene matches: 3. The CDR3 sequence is CASSGDRLYGYTF. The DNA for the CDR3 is TGCGCCAGCAGCGGGGACAGGCTCTATGGCTACACCTTC.

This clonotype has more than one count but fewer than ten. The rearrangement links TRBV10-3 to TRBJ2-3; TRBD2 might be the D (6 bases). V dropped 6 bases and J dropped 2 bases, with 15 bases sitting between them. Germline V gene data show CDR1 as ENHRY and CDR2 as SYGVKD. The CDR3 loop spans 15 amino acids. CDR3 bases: TGTGCCATCAGCCTTTGGGCGGGGCACACAGATACGCAGTATTTT. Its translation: CAISLWAGHTDTQYF.